This is a list of T cell receptor beta chains from one sample in a study of cytomegalovirus exposure and HLA in healthy donors. Here immunoSEQ multiplex PCR was the method, and the copy in TCRdb shows in-frame clones only, minus some. The sample includes fewer than 70,000 clones, about 79% of them seen just once. The sequencing sample was made of PBMCs. These receptor sequences come from a man aged 40-49 years in good health and CMV-seronegative. CDR3s include the opening cysteine and the closing phenylalanine or tryptophan. The D gene is left open where the match is weak. Expanded clones get a size class; other rows say once, few or many, or leave the size out.

V gene	D gene	CDR3 length	J gene	clone size	CDR3 protein	CDR3 DNA
TRBV30	NA	13	TRBJ1-3	NA	CAWSDDRGNTIYF	TGTGCCTGGAGCGACGACAGGGGAAACACCATATATTTT
TRBV30	TRBD1	15	TRBJ1-6	NA	CAWTIRGPDNSPLHF	TGTGCCTGGACAATCAGGGGGCCAGATAATTCCCCCCTCCACTTT
TRBV28	NA	13	TRBJ1-4	once	CASSYRKPQWLFF	TGTGCCAGCAGTTACAGAAAGCCCCAATGGCTGTTTTTT
TRBV2	TRBD1	13	TRBJ1-2	NA	CASRGDRNYGYTF	TGTGCCAGCAGGGGGGACAGAAACTATGGCTACACCTTC
TRBV27	NA	16	TRBJ1-5	NA	CASSLTPGGGFQPQHF	TGTGCCAGCAGTTTAACCCCCGGCGGGGGGTTCCAGCCCCAGCATTTT
TRBV11-2	TRBD2	16	TRBJ2-3	NA	CASAKEGLAGVDTQYF	TGTGCCAGCGCGAAGGAGGGACTAGCGGGGGTAGATACGCAGTATTTT
TRBV6-1	NA	16	TRBJ1-2	NA	CASSEHPGLGNYGYTF	TGTGCCAGCAGTGAACACCCAGGGTTGGGAAACTATGGCTACACCTTC
TRBV2	TRBD1	17	TRBJ1-5	NA	CASSGQGGGYSNQPQHF	TGTGCCAGCAGTGGACAGGGAGGAGGTTATAGCAATCAGCCCCAGCATTTT
TRBV6-5	TRBD1	13	TRBJ1-5	NA	CASSRDRGQPQHF	TGTGCCAGCAGCCGGGACAGGGGCCAGCCCCAGCATTTT
TRBV19	NA	15	TRBJ1-2	once	CASSISELANYGYTF	TGTGCCAGTAGTATATCGGAACTAGCTAACTATGGCTACACCTTC
TRBV30	TRBD1	14	TRBJ1-5	NA	CAWSRTGSGQPQHF	TGTGCCTGGAGCAGGACAGGGTCCGGTCAGCCCCAGCATTTT
TRBV7-2	NA	15	TRBJ1-3	NA	CASSLVGGSGNTIYF	TGTGCCAGCAGCTTAGTCGGGGGCTCTGGAAACACCATATATTTT
TRBV7-6	NA	13	TRBJ1-2	few	CASSPSGVSGYTF	TGTGCCAGCAGCCCCTCAGGGGTCTCCGGCTACACCTTC
TRBV28	NA	16	TRBJ1-6	NA	CASSPHGSSYNSPLHF	TGTGCCAGCAGCCCCCACGGGAGCTCCTATAATTCACCCCTCCACTTT
TRBV2	TRBD1	14	TRBJ2-2	NA	CARERDSRTGELFF	TGTGCCAGGGAAAGGGACAGCCGCACCGGGGAGCTGTTTTTT
TRBV5-6	NA	15	TRBJ1-3	NA	CASSLDPVGRGLLSF	TGTGCCAGCAGCTTGGACCCCGTGGGCAGGGGTTTACTTTCATTT
TRBV5-6	TRBD1	13	TRBJ2-3	NA	CASSSQGADTQYF	TGTGCCAGCAGCTCCCAGGGGGCAGATACGCAGTATTTT
TRBV30	NA	17	TRBJ2-7	NA	CAWTLAGGATYRTEQYF	TGTGCCTGGACGTTAGCCGGCGGGGCCACCTACCGTACCGAGCAGTACTTC
TRBV7-9	TRBD1	14	TRBJ1-2	NA	CASSLGTGDYGYTF	TGTGCCAGCAGCTTAGGGACAGGTGACTATGGCTACACCTTC
TRBV7-9	NA	11	TRBJ1-1	few	CASSLVYEAFF	TGTGCCAGCAGCTTAGTTTATGAAGCTTTCTTT
TRBV4-3	TRBD2	18	TRBJ2-2	NA	CASSQDMSTSANTGELFF	TGCGCCAGCAGCCAAGATATGAGTACTAGCGCTAACACCGGGGAGCTGTTTTTT
TRBV30	NA	14	TRBJ1-5	NA	CAWSVGGEAQPQHF	TGTGCCTGGAGTGTCGGGGGGGAAGCTCAGCCCCAGCATTTT